The rows below give T cell receptor beta chains drawn from one sample of a study of shared clonotypes between healthy human individuals. Some clones are missing from TCRdb's copy, which holds only in-frame ones; the method was immunoSEQ multiplex PCR. The sample yields around 2.3 million clones, 95% seen once. The sequenced sample consisted of naive CD4+ T cells sorted from blood. These receptors came from a man aged 18 to 35 in good health. The CDR3 runs from the conserved cysteine through the conserved F or W. Each record gives: clone size, V gene, D gene, J gene, CDR3 DNA, CDR3 protein. The D gene is left open where the match is weak. Expanded clones get a size class; other rows say once, few or many, or leave the size out.

NA	TRBV6-1	NA	TRBJ2-3	TGTGCCAGCAGTGACGGTCCGCCGAGCACAGATACGCAGTATTTT	CASSDGPPSTDTQYF
NA	TRBV6-6	NA	TRBJ2-1	TGTGCCAGCAGTTTTGCAGCATACAATGAGCAGTTCTTC	CASSFAAYNEQFF
NA	TRBV5-1	TRBD2	TRBJ2-5	TGCGCCAGCAGTACAGCGGGGGGGCGTGGAGAGACCCAGTACTTC	CASSTAGGRGETQYF
NA	TRBV2	NA	TRBJ1-1	TGTGCCAGCACCGCGGAGGGGCAGGGCCGAGCTTTCTTT	CASTAEGQGRAFF
NA	TRBV5-1	NA	TRBJ2-6	TGCGCCAGCAGGCCTACGGTCTCTGGGGCCAACGTCCTGACTTTC	CASRPTVSGANVLTF
NA	TRBV19	NA	TRBJ2-5	TGTGCCAGTAGTACCCGGACAGAAGAGACCCAGTACTTC	CASSTRTEETQYF
NA	TRBV19	NA	TRBJ1-2	TGTGCCAGTAGTCCCCGGGGGCCTGGCTACACCTTC	CASSPRGPGYTF
NA	TRBV5-6	TRBD1	TRBJ2-7	TGTGCCAGCAGCTTGGGGGACAGGGGTTCCTACGAGCAGTACTTC	CASSLGDRGSYEQYF
NA	TRBV5-4	NA	TRBJ1-2	TGTGCCAGCAGCCTAGACAGGTATACTGGCTACACCTTC	CASSLDRYTGYTF
NA	TRBV6-5	NA	TRBJ2-7	TGTGCCAGCAGTTACTCGTACCCACCCTCTAACTACGAGCAGTACTTC	CASSYSYPPSNYEQYF
once	TRBV30	NA	TRBJ2-7	TGTGCCTGGAGGCCTCTCGGGGCTTACTACGAGCAGTACTTC	CAWRPLGAYYEQYF
NA	TRBV6-5	NA	TRBJ2-3	TGTGCCAGCAGTTACTCCTTGGGGGCCCACACAGATACGCAGTATTTT	CASSYSLGAHTDTQYF
NA	TRBV7-4	NA	TRBJ1-5	TGTGCCAGCAGCCTGCGGCGGCTTAATCAGCCCCAGCATTTT	CASSLRRLNQPQHF
NA	TRBV2	TRBD1	TRBJ1-5	TGTGCCAGCAGTAGGGACAGGGAATTGCTCGAGCCCCAGCATTTT	CASSRDRELLEPQHF
NA	TRBV18	NA	TRBJ2-2	TGTGCCAGCTCACCACCCGGCGGAGACACCGGGGAGCTGTTTTTT	CASSPPGGDTGELFF
NA	TRBV2	TRBD2	TRBJ2-7	TGTGCCAGCAGTGAGCAGCGGGAGAACCTCGAGCAGTACTTC	CASSEQRENLEQYF
NA	TRBV6-5	TRBD1	TRBJ2-7	TGTGCCAGCAGACCGACAGGGGGCGTGTACGAGCAGTACTTC	CASRPTGGVYEQYF
NA	TRBV5-1	TRBD1	TRBJ2-3	TGCGCCAGCAGCCGGGACAGGGCCGAAGCGACAGATACGCAGTATTTT	CASSRDRAEATDTQYF
NA	TRBV4-3	NA	TRBJ2-1	TGCGCCAGCAGCCCCCGGATCCTGGCCTACAATGAGCAGTTCTTC	CASSPRILAYNEQFF
NA	TRBV7-2	NA	TRBJ2-7	TGTGCCAGCAGCTTTTATGTGGCAGAAGCCTACGAGCAGTACTTC	CASSFYVAEAYEQYF
NA	TRBV5-1	NA	TRBJ2-5	TGCGCCAGCAGCCCCGCGGGTCCGCAAGAGACCCAGTACTTC	CASSPAGPQETQYF
NA	TRBV6-1	NA	TRBJ2-7	TGTGCCAGCATCCGATTCGGAGGGTTCCCCTACGAGCAGTACTTC	CASIRFGGFPYEQYF
NA	TRBV7-2	TRBD1	TRBJ1-1	TGTGCCAGCAGCAAATACAGGGGAAACACTGAAGCTTTCTTT	CASSKYRGNTEAFF
NA	TRBV30	NA	TRBJ2-7	TGTGCCTTCACCCGAGACTATGCCTACGAGCAGTACTTC	CAFTRDYAYEQYF
NA	TRBV7-3	NA	TRBJ1-1	TGTGCCAGCAGCTTAACAGCCGGCACATCCGAAGCTTTCTTT	CASSLTAGTSEAFF
NA	TRBV18	NA	TRBJ2-7	TGTGCCAGCTCACCATCCTCATGGGGAGAGCAGTACTTC	CASSPSSWGEQYF
NA	TRBV5-1	TRBD1	TRBJ1-6	TGCGCCAGCAGCTTCGCCCAGGGGGCCGGTAATTCACCCCTCCACTTT	CASSFAQGAGNSPLHF
once	TRBV5-1	NA	TRBJ2-1	TGCGCCAGCAGCTTGTTGGGGACTCACGGTGAGCAGTTCTTC	CASSLLGTHGEQFF
NA	TRBV5-1	TRBD2	TRBJ2-1	TGCGCCAGCAGCAGTGGGACTAGCGGGAGGGCCGGGAACAATGAGCAGTTCTTC	CASSSGTSGRAGNNEQFF
NA	TRBV5-4	NA	TRBJ2-7	TGTGCCAGCAGCTTGGCGGTGGACACTTACGAGCAGTACTTC	CASSLAVDTYEQYF
once	TRBV7-9	NA	TRBJ1-5	TGTGCCAGCAGCTTAGACGCAGAGAGCAATCAGCCCCAGCATTTT	CASSLDAESNQPQHF
NA	TRBV21-1	NA	TRBJ1-5	TGTGCCAGCAGCAGGATCAATCAGCCCCAGCATTTT	CASSRINQPQHF
NA	TRBV30	NA	TRBJ1-4	TGTGCCTGGAGTATTCAGGAAAAACTGTTTTTT	CAWSIQEKLFF
NA	TRBV7-2	NA	TRBJ2-4	TGTGCCAGCAGCTCCGGGGACATTCAGTACTTC	CASSSGDIQYF
NA	TRBV27	NA	TRBJ2-2	TGTGCCACCAAGGGTCCGGGAGCGAACACCGGGGAGCTGTTTTTT	CATKGPGANTGELFF
NA	TRBV28	TRBD2	TRBJ2-3	TGTGCCAGCAGTTCGAGGGATAGCGGGGGTATTACGCAGTATTTT	CASSSRDSGGITQYF
once	TRBV5-4	NA	TRBJ2-6	TGTGCCAGCAGCTTGTCTCAAACACGGGGGCCTGGGGCCAACGTCCTGACTTTC	CASSLSQTRGPGANVLTF
few	TRBV10-3	NA	TRBJ1-1	TGTGCCATCAGTGATGAAGGGCAGCACACTGAAGCTTTCTTT	CAISDEGQHTEAFF
NA	TRBV6-6	TRBD1	TRBJ1-2	TGTGCCAGCAGTTACTTGACAGGGAACTATGGCTACACCTTC	CASSYLTGNYGYTF
NA	TRBV15	NA	TRBJ1-5	TGTGCCACCAGCAGTGGGATCGGACCGAGCAATCAGCCCCAGCATTTT	CATSSGIGPSNQPQHF
NA	TRBV5-1	NA	TRBJ1-4	TGCGCCAGCAGCTTGACCTCAACTAATGAAAAACTGTTTTTT	CASSLTSTNEKLFF
NA	TRBV29-1	NA	TRBJ2-1	TGCAGCGTTCTAAAACTAGCAAGTGAGCAGTTCTTC	CSVLKLASEQFF
NA	TRBV28	TRBD1	TRBJ2-7	TGTGCCAGCAGTTTAGGGACAGGGGGCCCCTACGAGCAGTACTTC	CASSLGTGGPYEQYF
NA	TRBV11-3	TRBD2	TRBJ2-7	TGTGCCAACCCAACTAGCGTCTCCTACGAGCAGTACTTC	CANPTSVSYEQYF
NA	TRBV7-9	TRBD2	TRBJ2-1	TGTGCCAGCAGCCCCGGGACTAGCGGGAGCAATGAGCAGTTCTTC	CASSPGTSGSNEQFF
NA	TRBV30	TRBD1	TRBJ2-1	TGTGCCTGGAGTGGGACAGGGTTTAATGAGCAGTTCTTC	CAWSGTGFNEQFF
once	TRBV19	TRBD2	TRBJ2-7	TGTGCCAGTAGTCCCGTAGCGGGAGCTCGCCACGAGCAGTACTTC	CASSPVAGARHEQYF
once	TRBV6-1	NA	TRBJ2-2	TGTGCCAGCAGTGAAGCGTTGGGGGGTACCGGGGAGCTGTTTTTT	CASSEALGGTGELFF
once	TRBV7-3	NA	TRBJ2-2	TGTGCCAGCAGCTCTAGTGGACAGACCACCGGGGAGCTGTTTTTT	CASSSSGQTTGELFF
NA	TRBV4-1	TRBD1	TRBJ2-7	TGCGCCAGCAGCCAGGGGACAGGGCTTTTCAACGAGCAGTACTTC	CASSQGTGLFNEQYF
NA	TRBV5-1	TRBD2	TRBJ2-6	TGCGCCAGCAGCTTGGAGACTAGCGGGCCTGGGGCCAACGTCCTGACTTTC	CASSLETSGPGANVLTF
NA	TRBV7-9	NA	TRBJ1-1	TGTGCCAGCAGCCCTCCCCCCGGAGGGATGGACACTGAAGCTTTCTTT	CASSPPPGGMDTEAFF
NA	TRBV9	NA	TRBJ1-6	TGTGCCAGCAGCGCGGGCCCCTATAATTCACCCCTCCACTTT	CASSAGPYNSPLHF
NA	TRBV30	NA	TRBJ2-7	TGTGCCTGGAACCGGGGTGACTACGAGCAGTACTTC	CAWNRGDYEQYF
NA	TRBV4-1	NA	TRBJ1-1	TGCGCCAGCAGCCTGATGGGGGACACTGAAGCTTTCTTT	CASSLMGDTEAFF